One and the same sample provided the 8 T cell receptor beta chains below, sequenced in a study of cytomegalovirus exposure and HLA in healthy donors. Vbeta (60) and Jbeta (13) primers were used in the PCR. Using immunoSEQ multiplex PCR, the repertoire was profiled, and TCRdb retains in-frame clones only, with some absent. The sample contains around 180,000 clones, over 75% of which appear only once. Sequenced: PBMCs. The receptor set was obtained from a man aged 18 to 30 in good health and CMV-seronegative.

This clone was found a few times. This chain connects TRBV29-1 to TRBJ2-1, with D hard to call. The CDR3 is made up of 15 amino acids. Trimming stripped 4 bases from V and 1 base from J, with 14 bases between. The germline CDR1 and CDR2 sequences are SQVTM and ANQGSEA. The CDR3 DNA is TGCAGCGTTGCCTGGTCAGGAAAATCCTACAATGAGCAGTTCTTC. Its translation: CSVAWSGKSYNEQFF.

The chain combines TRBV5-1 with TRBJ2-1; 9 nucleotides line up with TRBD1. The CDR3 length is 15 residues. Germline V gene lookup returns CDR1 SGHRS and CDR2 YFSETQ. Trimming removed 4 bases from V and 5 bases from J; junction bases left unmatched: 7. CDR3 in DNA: TGCGCCAGCAGCCCGGGACAGGGAAGAAACAATGAGCAGTTCTTC. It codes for CASSPGQGRNNEQFF.

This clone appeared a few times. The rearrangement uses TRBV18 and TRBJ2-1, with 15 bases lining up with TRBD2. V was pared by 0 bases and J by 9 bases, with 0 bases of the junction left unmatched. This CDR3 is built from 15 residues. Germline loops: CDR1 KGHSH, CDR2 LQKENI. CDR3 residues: CASSPPGLAGGEQFF. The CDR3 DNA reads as TGTGCCAGCTCACCACCGGGACTAGCGGGAGGTGAGCAGTTCTTC. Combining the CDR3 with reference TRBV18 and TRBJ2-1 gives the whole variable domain NAGVMQNPRHLVRRRGQEARLRCSPMKGHSHVYWYRQLPEEGLKFMVYLQKENIIDESGMPKERFSAEFPKEGPSILRIQQVVRGDSAAYFCASSPPGLAGGEQFFGPGTRLTVL.

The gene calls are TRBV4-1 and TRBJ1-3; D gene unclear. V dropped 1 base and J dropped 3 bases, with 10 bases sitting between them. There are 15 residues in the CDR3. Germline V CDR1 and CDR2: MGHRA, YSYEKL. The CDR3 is CASSQGSFGGNTIYF. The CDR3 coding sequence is TGCGCCAGCAGCCAAGGGTCCTTCGGTGGAAACACCATATATTTT.

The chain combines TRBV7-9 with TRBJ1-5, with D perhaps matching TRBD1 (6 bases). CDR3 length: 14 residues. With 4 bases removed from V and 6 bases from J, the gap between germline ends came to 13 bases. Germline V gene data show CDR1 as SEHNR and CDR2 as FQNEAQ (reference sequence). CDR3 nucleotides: TGTGCCAGCAGCTCCAAGGGGGGGGGTCAGCCCCAGCATTTT. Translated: CASSSKGGGQPQHF. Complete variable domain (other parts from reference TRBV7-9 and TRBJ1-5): DTGVSQNPRHKITKRGQNVTFRCDPISEHNRLYWYRQTLGQGPEFLTYFQNEAQLEKSRLLSDRFSAERPKGSFSTLEIQRTEQGDSAMYLCASSSKGGGQPQHFGDGTRLSIL.

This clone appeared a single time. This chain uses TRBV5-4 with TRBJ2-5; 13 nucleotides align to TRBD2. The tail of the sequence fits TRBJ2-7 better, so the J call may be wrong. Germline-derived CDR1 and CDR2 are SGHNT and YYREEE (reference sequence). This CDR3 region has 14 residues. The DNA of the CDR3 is TGTGCCAGCAGCCCGGGACTAGCGGGATACGAGCAGTACTTC. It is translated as CASSPGLAGYEQYF.

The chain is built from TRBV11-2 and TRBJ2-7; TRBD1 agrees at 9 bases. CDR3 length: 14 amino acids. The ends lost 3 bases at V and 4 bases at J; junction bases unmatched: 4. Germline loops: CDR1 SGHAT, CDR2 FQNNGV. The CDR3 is CASSFLTGGYEQYF. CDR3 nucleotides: TGTGCCAGCAGCTTCCTGACAGGGGGGTACGAGCAGTACTTC. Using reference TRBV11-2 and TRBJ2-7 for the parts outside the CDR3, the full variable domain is EAGVAQSPRYKIIEKRQSVAFWCNPISGHATLYWYQQILGQGPKLLIQFQNNGVVDDSQLPKDRFSAERLKGVDSTLKIQPAKLEDSAVYLCASSFLTGGYEQYFGPGTRLTVT.

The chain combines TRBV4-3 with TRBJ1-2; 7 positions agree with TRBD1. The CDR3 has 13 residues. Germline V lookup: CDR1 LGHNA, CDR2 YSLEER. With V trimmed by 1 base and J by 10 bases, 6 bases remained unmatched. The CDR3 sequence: CASSQGQGKPYTF. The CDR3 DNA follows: TGCGCCAGCAGCCAAGGACAGGGCAAACCCTACACCTTC.